These 5 T cell receptor beta chains came from one sample sequenced in a study of beta chain features in type 1 diabetes. Expressed TCRB transcripts were sequenced because the isolated RNA had all been reverse transcribed beforehand. Produced via immunoSEQ multiplex PCR; TCRdb's table is partial and in-frame only. The repertoire has about 260,000 clones, under 70% of them found once; the top ten carry 0.053%. Sequenced: naive CD4+ T cells from blood. These receptors all come from a man younger than 40 in good health.

The chain recombines TRBV6-5 with TRBJ2-7, with 8 nucleotides matching TRBD1. The CDR3 loop spans 12 amino acids. The J segment lost 6 bases and the V segment lost 6 bases, leaving 4 bases of the junction unmatched. The germline V gene encodes CDR1 MNHEY and CDR2 SVGAGI. DNA of the CDR3: TGTGCCAGCAGCCTGACAGGGGCCGAGCAGTACTTC. It translates to CASSLTGAEQYF.

This chain uses TRBV6-1 with TRBJ1-6, with TRBD1 matching over 10 bases. V was pared by 4 bases and J by 8 bases, with 5 bases of the junction left unmatched. Germline CDR1 and CDR2: MNHNS and SASEGT. The CDR3 sequence is 15 residues long. The CDR3 coding sequence is TGTGCCAGCAGTGGGGGACAGGGGTACGATTCACCCCTCCACTTT. It encodes CASSGGQGYDSPLHF.

This chain links TRBV27 with TRBJ2-5; D is possibly TRBD2 (6 bases). CDR3 size: 14 residues. Germline-derived CDR1 and CDR2 are MNHEY and SMNVEV (reference sequence). V was trimmed by 2 bases and J by 5 bases, leaving 12 bases between them. CDR3: CASSLGGGWETQYF. Written as DNA, the CDR3 is TGTGCCAGCAGTTTAGGGGGAGGCTGGGAGACCCAGTACTTC.

CDR3 nucleotides: TGCGCCAGCAGCTACCTACCCCCCAGGGGTTCAAGCTACGAGCAGTACTTC. It specifies CASSYLPPRGSSYEQYF. The chain links TRBV5-1 to TRBJ2-7; TRBD1 is a possible D gene (6 bases). V dropped 3 bases and J dropped 3 bases, with 22 bases sitting between them. Germline assignment: CDR1 SGHRS and CDR2 YFSETQ. The CDR3 is 17 residues long.

The chain is built from TRBV30 and TRBJ2-1; D gene unclear. V lost 4 bases, J lost 5 bases, and 12 bases lay in between. The CDR3 has 13 amino acids. Germline CDR1 and CDR2: GTSNPN and SVGIG (reference sequence). The CDR3 spells CAWTHKTNNEQFF. The CDR3 DNA reads TGTGCCTGGACCCACAAAACTAACAATGAGCAGTTCTTC. Drawing the rest from reference TRBV30 and TRBJ2-1, the complete variable domain is SQTIHQWPATLVQPVGSPLSLECTVEGTSNPNLYWYRQAAGRGLQLLFYSVGIGQISSEVPQNLSASRPQDRQFILSSKKLLLSDSGFYLCAWTHKTNNEQFFGPGTRLTVL.